The 25 T cell receptor beta chains presented below share a single source sample, sequenced in a study of vaccination effects on CD4 cells after COVID-19 (dated by TCRdb to between 2020 and 2023). Libraries were constructed by the immunoSEQ multiplex PCR assay. As stored in TCRdb, this immuneACCESS dataset retains in-frame rearrangements with V and J assigned. A fraction of the clones does not appear; measured against another copy, unresolved V genes explain less than half of the discrepancy, and the remainder lacks a known reason. A total of under 65,000 clones appear in this sample, more than 75% of them only once. Jointly, the top ten make up 5.5% of the sample. In the ViraFEST assay, PBMC were stimulated with viral peptide pools, and TCR sequencing was then used to find antigen-specific CD4+ T cell clonotypes based on their expansion. After less than eleven days of culture, CD4+ T cells were isolated with the EasySep CD4+ T cell isolation kit. Convalescent patients had PCR-confirmed SARS-CoV-2 infection between March and December 2020, before Alpha, Beta and Delta variants emerged in the United States.

Their antigens remain unidentified. This material consisted of CD4+ T cells from PBMCs cultured with HIV peptides, taken before COVID-19 vaccination. The cell subset or site label on this specimen signifies: HIV-1 Nef peptide pool negative control/reference culture. The receptors originated from a human donor who had a prior SARS-CoV-2 infection.

This rearrangement joins TRBV10-3 to TRBJ2-3, with TRBD2 identical over 7 bases. The trim removed 6 bases at V and 1 base at J, leaving 4 bases unmatched. CDR1 is ENHRY, CDR2 SYGVKD, per germline. CDR3 length: 14 residues. CDR3 bases: TGTGCCATCAGCCCTAGCGGACGCACAGATACGCAGTATTTT. It yields the protein CAISPSGRTDTQYF.

The J gene is TRBJ1-2, the V gene TRBV10-3, with 10 bases lining up with TRBD1. CDR1 is ENHRY, CDR2 SYGVKD, per germline. The CDR3 totals 15 residues. Trimming at V came to 2 bases and at J to 1 base, leaving 1 base not matched to a gene. The CDR3 here is CAISERDRGNYGYTF. The CDR3, as DNA: TGTGCCATCAGTGAGCGGGACAGGGGTAACTATGGCTACACCTTC.

The rearrangement uses TRBV7-3 and TRBJ2-1; 14 nucleotides agree with TRBD2. Per the germline V gene, CDR1 is SGHTA and CDR2 is FQGTGA. The CDR3 runs 18 residues. V lost 3 bases and J lost 2; bases outside the gene matches: 6. CDR3 bases: TGTGCCAGCAGCTTCCCGACTAGCGGGAGGGATCCCTACAATGAGCAGTTCTTC. Amino acids: CASSFPTSGRDPYNEQFF.

A few counts support this clone. This chain connects TRBV7-9 to TRBJ1-2, with D perhaps matching TRBD1 (5 bases). V dropped 4 bases and J dropped 1 base, with 10 bases sitting between them. Germline assignment: CDR1 SEHNR and CDR2 FQNEAQ (reference sequence). This CDR3 region has 14 residues. The CDR3 DNA reads TGTGCCAGCAGCTGGGGGTCTGATAACTATGGCTACACCTTC. Amino acids: CASSWGSDNYGYTF.

This clone was detected only once. This chain joins TRBV2 and TRBJ2-1; the match to TRBD2 covers 7 bases. With V trimmed by 2 bases and J by 4 bases, 8 bases remained unmatched. The germline gives CDR1 SNHLY, CDR2 FYNNEI. The CDR3 is made up of 16 amino acids. CDR3: CASSEPGDGRYNEQFF. CDR3 DNA sequence: TGTGCCAGCAGTGAACCGGGGGACGGGAGGTACAATGAGCAGTTCTTC.

This clone has only one observation. The chain joins TRBV19 to TRBJ2-3, with D uncertain. The length of the CDR3 is 11 residues. The germline V gene has CDR1 LNHDA and CDR2 SQIVND (reference sequence). V lost 7 bases and J 2 bases, leaving 4 bases between the germline ends. CDR3 amino acids: CASTDTDTQYF. CDR3 bases: TGTGCCAGTACGGACACAGATACGCAGTATTTT.

The V call is TRBV6-2 or TRBV6-3, the J call TRBJ2-5; 11 nucleotides match TRBD2. The ends lost 5 bases at V and 2 bases at J; junction bases unmatched: 10. Germline V gives CDR1 MNHEY, CDR2 SVGEGT. The CDR3 runs to 17 residues. The chain's CDR3 is CASSHLGLAAFQETQYF. DNA of the CDR3: TGTGCCAGCAGTCACCTGGGACTAGCGGCCTTTCAAGAGACCCAGTACTTC.

The chain links TRBV18 to TRBJ2-7; TRBD2 matches 7 bases. Trimming at V came to 2 bases and at J to 3 bases, leaving 1 base not matched to a gene. The CDR3 loop spans 13 amino acids. Per the germline V gene, CDR1 is KGHSH and CDR2 is LQKENI. The CDR3 here is CASSPTSDYEQYF. In DNA, the CDR3 is TGTGCCAGCTCACCAACTAGCGACTACGAGCAGTACTTC.

This rearrangement joins TRBV4-1 to TRBJ2-7; D ambiguous. The V end lost 3 bases, the J end lost 3 bases, and 6 bases lay between the germline ends. The CDR3 loop spans 12 amino acids. The V gene's germline CDR1 is MGHRA and CDR2 YSYEKL. In nucleotides, the CDR3 is TGCGCCAGCAGCCACGACTTCTACGAGCAGTACTTC. Amino acid sequence: CASSHDFYEQYF.

The CDR3 nucleotides are TGTGCCAGCAGTGCGACTGACGGTTCCTGGGAGCTGTTTTTT. Amino acid sequence: CASSATDGSWELFF. The chain joins TRBV25-1 to TRBJ2-2, with D unclear. The germline V gene has CDR1 MGHDK and CDR2 SYGVNS. The CDR3 is made up of 14 amino acids. Trimming shortened V by 4 bases and J by 9 bases, and 15 bases separated the two germline ends.

V is TRBV10-1 and J is TRBJ2-3; 9 positions agree with TRBD2. The CDR3 runs 16 residues. Germline V CDR1 and CDR2: WNHNN, SYGVQD (reference sequence). V trimming: 3 bases; J trimming: 1 base; junction bases outside the gene matches: 5. The CDR3, as DNA: TGCGCCAGCAGTGAAAGGGTAGCGGGGGGCACAGATACGCAGTATTTT. Amino acids: CASSERVAGGTDTQYF.

The V gene is TRBV9, the J gene TRBJ2-5; TRBD2 agrees at 10 bases. The CDR3 loop spans 14 amino acids. Losses at the gene ends were 3 bases for V and 3 bases for J; bases not matched to a gene: 2. Germline CDR1 and CDR2: SGDLS and YYNGEE. CDR3 residues: CASSAGLAEETQYF. CDR3 coding DNA: TGTGCCAGCAGCGCCGGACTAGCGGAAGAGACCCAGTACTTC.

The chain joins TRBV12-3 or TRBV12-4 to TRBJ2-3; TRBD2 might be the D (6 bases). V lost 4 bases to trimming and J lost 7 bases, with 12 bases between them. The CDR3 totals 13 residues. CDR3 loop: CASSSGLPNTQYF. The CDR3 region has the DNA TGTGCCAGCAGTTCGGGACTCCCTAATACGCAGTATTTT.

The CDR3 spells CASRSPWRNTEAFF. CDR3 coding DNA: TGTGCCAGTAGGAGTCCCTGGAGGAACACTGAAGCTTTCTTT. J is TRBJ1-1 and V is TRBV19; D remains unclear. The CDR3 runs to 14 residues. The V end was cut by 6 bases, the J end by 1 base, with 12 bases between. The germline V gene has CDR1 LNHDA and CDR2 SQIVND (reference sequence).

The rearrangement links TRBV2 to TRBJ2-1; 13 bases match TRBD2. This CDR3 spans 15 amino acids. Germline V gene data show CDR1 as SNHLY and CDR2 as FYNNEI. Trimming took 6 bases from V and 10 from J; bases not matched to a gene: 9. CDR3 bases: TGTGCCAGCAGGGAGGGACTAGCGGGGCGTGGCGAGCAGTTCTTC. Its protein product is CASREGLAGRGEQFF.

This clone appeared once. As DNA, the CDR3 is TGTGCCAGCAATGGTCCCGGGCGAGGAGGCTACACCTTC. Its translation: CASNGPGRGGYTF. This chain uses TRBV5-5 with TRBJ1-2; the D is unclear. The germline CDR1 and CDR2 sequences are SGHKS and YYEKEE (reference sequence). Deletions cut 6 bases from V and 8 bases from J, with 17 bases between. This CDR3 contains 13 residues.

This chain links TRBV9 with TRBJ2-3; 12 bases map to TRBD2. The CDR3 is 15 residues long. The J segment lost 2 bases and the V segment lost 7 bases, leaving 5 bases of the junction unmatched. Per germline, CDR1 SGDLS and CDR2 YYNGEE. The CDR3 DNA is TGTGCCAGCGGACGGACTAGCGGGATCACAGATACGCAGTATTTT. Its translation: CASGRTSGITDTQYF.

The chain couples TRBV30 to TRBJ1-5; possible D gene TRBD1, 6 bases. Between the trimmed V and J ends, which lost 0 bases and 1 base, there was a span of 10 bases. Germline loops: CDR1 GTSNPN, CDR2 SVGIG (reference sequence). CDR3 size: 15 residues. DNA for the CDR3: TGTGCCTGGAGTGTAGGGGGGGGGAGCAATCAGCCCCAGCATTTT. This encodes CAWSVGGGSNQPQHF. Variable domain in full (rest from reference TRBV30 and TRBJ1-5): SQTIHQWPATLVQPVGSPLSLECTVEGTSNPNLYWYRQAAGRGLQLLFYSVGIGQISSEVPQNLSASRPQDRQFILSSKKLLLSDSGFYLCAWSVGGGSNQPQHFGDGTRLSIL.

The chain has TRBV7-2 and TRBJ1-5; a possible D gene is TRBD1 (5 bases). The V gene lost 5 bases and the J gene lost 4 bases, with 12 bases spanning the gap. The CDR3 has 14 amino acids. The germline V gene encodes CDR1 SGHTA and CDR2 FQGNSA. CDR3 in amino acids: CASSPYRINQPQHF. In DNA, the CDR3 is TGTGCCAGCAGCCCATACAGGATTAATCAGCCCCAGCATTTT.

The CDR3 here is CSTDGADDTQYF. CDR3 nucleotides: TGCAGCACAGACGGGGCGGACGATACGCAGTATTTT. This chain joins TRBV29-1 and TRBJ2-3; D may be TRBD1 or TRBD2 (5 bases each). This CDR3 has 12 amino acids. The ends were cut back, 8 bases at V and 6 bases at J, with 15 bases in the middle. CDR1 and CDR2 (germline): SQVTM, ANQGSEA.

This clone has only a few counts. The chain couples TRBV6-5 to TRBJ2-7, with 11 bases matching TRBD2. Germline-derived CDR1 and CDR2 are MNHEY and SVGAGI. The CDR3 sequence is 16 residues long. V was clipped by 2 bases and J by 4 bases; unmatched bases: 7. In DNA, the CDR3 is TGTGCCAGCAGTTACCAGGGGACTAGCGGACCTTACGAGCAGTACTTC. Protein: CASSYQGTSGPYEQYF.

The chain joins TRBV27 to TRBJ2-5; 7 bases match TRBD2. The germline V gene has CDR1 MNHEY and CDR2 SMNVEV (reference sequence). V was clipped by 6 bases and J by 5 bases; unmatched bases: 21. The CDR3 runs 18 residues. The CDR3 is CASRPRILLATSRETQYF. CDR3 bases: TGTGCCAGCAGGCCGAGAATCCTACTAGCGACCAGCCGCGAGACCCAGTACTTC.

This clone was counted ten times or more. The rearrangement uses TRBV3-1 (or the pseudogene TRBV3-2) and TRBJ2-6, with TRBD2 matching over 9 bases. Germline V gene data show CDR1 as LGHDT and CDR2 as YNNKEL (reference sequence). This CDR3 contains 18 residues. The ends lost 1 base at V and 0 bases at J; junction bases unmatched: 4. Here the CDR3 DNA reads TGTGCCAGCAGCCAAGTAGCGGGGGCCCCCTCTGGGGCCAACGTCCTGACTTTC. This translates into CASSQVAGAPSGANVLTF.

The V gene is TRBV21-1, the J gene TRBJ1-4. TRBV21-1 is reported as a pseudogene. The CDR3 spans 17 residues. The CDR3 is CASSRTGTPGGEEKLFF. The DNA of the CDR3 is TGTGCCAGCAGCAGGACCGGGACCCCCGGAGGGGAAGAAAAACTGTTTTTT.

The V call is TRBV19, the J call TRBJ2-5, with D possibly matching TRBD1 (5 bases). Trimming shortened V by 1 base and J by 5 bases, and 11 bases separated the two germline ends. Per the germline V gene, CDR1 is LNHDA and CDR2 is SQIVND (reference sequence). There are 14 residues in the CDR3. CDR3: CASSIGPGMETQYF. CDR3 nucleotides: TGTGCCAGTAGTATAGGACCAGGGATGGAGACCCAGTACTTC.